The 10 T cell receptor beta chains below come from one sample, sequenced in a study of OX40 agonist ivuxolimab in advanced cancers. The repertoire was sequenced with immunoSEQ multiplex PCR; TCRdb's copy has only in-frame clones and lacks some. This table has 85,000 to 100,000 clones, about 85% appearing once. The sample in question was CD4+ or CD8+ T cells sorted from blood, obtained in a trial of the OX40 agonist ivuxolimab. Receptor source: an adult with an advanced solid tumor such as melanoma, head and neck, liver or kidney cancer.

The chain joins TRBV11-3 to TRBJ1-5; maybe TRBD1 (6 bases). The CDR3 length is 16 residues. The ends were cut back, 3 bases at V and 0 bases at J, with 12 bases in the middle. CDR1 is SGHNT and CDR2 is YENEEA in the germline V gene. The CDR3 protein is CASSLYRDYSNQPQHF. CDR3 bases: TGTGCCAGCAGCTTGTACAGGGATTATAGCAATCAGCCCCAGCATTTT. Combining the CDR3 with reference TRBV11-3 and TRBJ1-5 gives the whole variable domain EAGVVQSPRYKIIEKKQPVAFWCNPISGHNTLYWYLQNLGQGPELLIRYENEEAVDDSQLPKDRFSAERLKGVDSTLKIQPAELGDSAVYLCASSLYRDYSNQPQHFGDGTRLSIL.

The chain combines TRBV18 with TRBJ2-2, with 9 bases that match TRBD1. CDR1 is KGHSH, CDR2 LQKENI, per germline. After removal of 1 base from V and 1 base from J, the junction contained 1 base not matched to a gene. The CDR3 sequence is 16 residues long. CDR3 sequence reads: CASSPRQGGNTGELFF. Written as DNA, the CDR3 is TGTGCCAGCTCACCACGACAGGGGGGGAACACCGGGGAGCTGTTTTTT.

The chain links TRBV19 to TRBJ2-7; weak D call: TRBD1 (5 bases). V shed 6 bases and J shed 3 bases, with 6 bases lying between them. Germline V gene lookup returns CDR1 LNHDA and CDR2 SQIVND (reference sequence). The CDR3 contains 11 residues. CDR3 loop: CASSDSYEQYF. The CDR3 bases are TGTGCCAGTAGCGACAGCTACGAGCAGTACTTC.

This clone was counted between two and nine times. The genes are TRBV9 and TRBJ2-1; TRBD2 might be the D (6 bases). Germline assignment: CDR1 SGDLS and CDR2 YYNGEE. The V gene lost 3 bases and the J gene lost 7 bases, with 20 bases spanning the gap. The CDR3 consists of 16 residues. The CDR3 loop is CASSDGTLRVGNEQFF. The CDR3 DNA follows: TGTGCCAGCAGCGACGGGACTCTAAGGGTGGGGAATGAGCAGTTCTTC.

This clone has more than one count but fewer than ten. At the DNA level, this CDR3 is encoded by other sequences in the same sample as well. This sequence joins TRBV25-1 and TRBJ2-1; D is unclear. Trimming stripped 3 bases from V and 7 bases from J, with 1 base between. The germline gives CDR1 MGHDK, CDR2 SYGVNS. The CDR3 spans 10 residues. In DNA form, the CDR3 reads TGTGCCAGCAGTGATAATGAGCAGTTCTTC. Amino acids: CASSDNEQFF.

This chain joins TRBV7-2 and TRBJ1-2; D is unclear. V gave up 7 bases and J gave up 8 bases, with 17 bases separating them. The germline V gene encodes CDR1 SGHTA and CDR2 FQGNSA. The CDR3 is 13 residues long. The CDR3 is CASTLSSVYGYTF. In DNA form, the CDR3 reads TGTGCCAGCACCCTCAGCTCCGTATACGGCTACACCTTC.

The V gene is TRBV27, the J gene TRBJ2-3, with D tentatively TRBD2 (6 bases). Trimming removed 4 bases at V and 3 bases at J, with 23 bases between. The germline gives CDR1 MNHEY, CDR2 SMNVEV (reference sequence). CDR3 length: 18 amino acids. CDR3 coding DNA: TGTGCCAGCAGTTCTGCAAAGGCGGGGCCTTGGGGGACAGATACGCAGTATTTT. Protein product: CASSSAKAGPWGTDTQYF.

The chain uses TRBV2 and TRBJ2-1, with D possibly being TRBD1 (6 bases). This CDR3 comprises 13 residues. V lost 7 bases to trimming and J lost 4 bases, with 11 bases between them. CDR1 and CDR2 (germline): SNHLY, FYNNEI. CDR3 protein: CASTPDSYNEQFF. DNA of the CDR3: TGTGCCAGCACTCCGGACAGTTACAATGAGCAGTTCTTC. The variable domain in full, completed from reference TRBV2 and TRBJ2-1, reads EPEVTQTPSHQVTQMGQEVILRCVPISNHLYFYWYRQILGQKVEFLVSFYNNEISEKSEIFDDQFSVERPDGSNFTLKIRSTKLEDSAMYFCASTPDSYNEQFFGPGTRLTVL.

The J gene is TRBJ2-2, the V gene TRBV15, with TRBD2 identical over 7 bases. The CDR3 totals 16 residues. Germline values: CDR1 LNHNV, CDR2 YYDKDF (reference sequence). Trimming at V came to 3 bases and at J to 2 bases, leaving 6 bases not matched to a gene. CDR3 bases: TGTGCCACCAGCAGGGCTCGCGGGAGTAACACCGGGGAGCTGTTTTTT. It encodes CATSRARGSNTGELFF.

The rearrangement links TRBV30 to TRBJ1-3; D gene uncertain. Germline V CDR1 and CDR2: GTSNPN, SVGIG (reference sequence). V dropped 4 bases and J dropped 4 bases, with 8 bases sitting between them. This CDR3 spans 12 amino acids. The CDR3 DNA is TGTGCCTGGAAGCACAGAGGAAACACCATATATTTT. It codes for CAWKHRGNTIYF. The complete variable domain, with remaining parts taken from reference TRBV30 and TRBJ1-3, reads SQTIHQWPATLVQPVGSPLSLECTVEGTSNPNLYWYRQAAGRGLQLLFYSVGIGQISSEVPQNLSASRPQDRQFILSSKKLLLSDSGFYLCAWKHRGNTIYFGEGSWLTVV.